Listed here are 14 T cell receptor beta chains from one sample, sequenced in a study of blood T cells in healthy people across ages. Together with a sample-barcoded 5' primer, a J-beta primer mix was included in a second PCR lasting roughly 6 to 12 cycles. TCRdb re-derived calls from the 5' RACE reads in MiXCR, one entry per CDR3 protein. The sample carries 600,000 to 1,000,000 distinct CDR3 sequences, roughly 25% recorded once. This sample also appeared in a second study, on T cells of mothers and their children.

The sequencing sample was made of blood. The receptors were gathered from a boy younger than 18 in good health.

In this sample, this clonotype turned up a few times. The CDR3 is CASSLEGDREQYF. The DNA for the CDR3 is TGTGCCAGCAGCTTAGAAGGAGATCGCGAGCAGTACTTC. This chain uses TRBV13 with TRBJ2-7; no definite D call. Trimming pared 1 base from V and 6 bases from J, leaving 10 bases between. From germline, CDR1 is PRHDT and CDR2 FYEKMQ (reference sequence). This CDR3 is built from 13 residues.

V usage is TRBV11-2 and J usage is TRBJ1-1; D gene uncertain. Germline values: CDR1 SGHAT, CDR2 FQNNGV. With 5 bases removed from V and 6 bases from J, the gap between germline ends came to 13 bases. This CDR3 region has 13 residues. The CDR3 sequence is CASSQHWQSEAFF. In DNA form, the CDR3 reads TGTGCCAGCAGCCAACACTGGCAGTCTGAAGCTTTCTTT.

The CDR3 DNA follows: TGCAGTGCTCACCCGACAGGGAAGCCTTCGAACACTGAAGCTTTCTTT. Amino acid sequence: CSAHPTGKPSNTEAFF. The chain recombines TRBV20-1 with TRBJ1-1, with 7 nucleotides matching TRBD1. Germline CDR1 is DFQATT and CDR2 is SNEGSKA (reference sequence). The CDR3 is 16 residues long. V lost 5 bases to trimming and J lost 1 base; unmatched junction nucleotides: 13.

As regards this clonotype: Lacking the conserved final phenylalanine or tryptophan, this CDR3 likely reflects a read error. The rearrangement uses TRBV6-5 and TRBJ2-4; possible D gene TRBD2, 5 bases. This CDR3 has 12 residues. The germline V gene has CDR1 MNHEY and CDR2 SVGAGI. The CDR3 sequence: CAVRGGKNIQYL. CDR3 nucleotides: TGTGCAGTAAGAGGAGGCAAAAACATTCAGTACCTC.

The rearrangement joins TRBV27 to TRBJ2-7, with TRBD1 identical over 8 bases. CDR1 is MNHEY, CDR2 SMNVEV, per germline (reference sequence). The CDR3 covers 15 residues. The J segment lost 7 bases and the V segment lost 0 bases, leaving 8 bases of the junction unmatched. The CDR3 sequence: CASSLSRTGLMEQYF. In DNA, the CDR3 is TGTGCCAGCAGTTTATCTAGGACAGGGCTTATGGAGCAGTACTTC.

The rearrangement joins TRBV12-3 or TRBV12-4 to TRBJ1-4; 7 bases match TRBD1. V dropped 5 bases and J dropped 8; count of bases not matched to a gene: 2. The CDR3 spans 12 residues. The CDR3 is CASSNRGEKLFF. CDR3 in DNA: TGTGCCAGCAGTAACAGGGGCGAAAAACTGTTTTTT.

In the case of this clonotype: An end of the junction does not agree with germline; a read error may underlie this. The chain has TRBV13 and TRBJ2-7; D may be TRBD1 or TRBD2 (7 bases each). The CDR3 sequence is 14 residues long. Germline V gene data show CDR1 as PRHDT and CDR2 as FYEKMQ (reference sequence). CDR3 region: CASSLSGGAYERYF. CDR3 bases: TGTGCCAGCAGCTTATCAGGGGGGGCCTACGAGCGGTACTTC. Based on the CDR3 plus reference TRBV13 and TRBJ2-7, the full variable domain is AAGVIQSPRHLIKEKRETATLKCYPIPRHDTVYWYQQGPGQDPQFLISFYEKMQSDKGSIPDRFSAQQFSDYHSELNMSSLELGDSALYFCASSLSGGAYERYFGPGTRLTVT.

The chain carries TRBV6-5 and TRBJ2-4; TRBD2 agrees at 7 bases. The CDR3 consists of 13 residues. V was pared by 5 bases and J by 8 bases, with 6 bases of the junction left unmatched. Germline loops: CDR1 MNHEY, CDR2 SVGAGI. The CDR3 loop reads CASSPASGDIQYF. As DNA, the CDR3 is TGTGCCAGCAGTCCCGCTAGCGGAGACATTCAGTACTTC.

The chain combines TRBV3-1 with TRBJ2-5, with TRBD2 matching 8 bases. Trimming cost V 1 base and J 4 bases; bases outside gene matches: 8. This CDR3 is 16 amino acids long. Germline CDR1 reads LGHDT; CDR2 reads YNNKEL (reference sequence). The CDR3 loop reads CASSQVTGGPAETQYF. The CDR3 coding sequence is TGTGCCAGCAGCCAAGTTACGGGAGGGCCCGCAGAGACCCAGTACTTC.

This clonotype was observed a handful of times. This sequence joins TRBV4-1 and TRBJ2-1; 9 bases are shared with TRBD2. Germline V gene data show CDR1 as MGHRA and CDR2 as YSYEKL. J lost 3 bases, V lost 1 base, and 4 bases had no gene match. This CDR3 contains 16 residues. CDR3 sequence: CASSQASGRSYNEQFF. CDR3 in DNA: TGCGCCAGCAGCCAAGCGAGCGGGAGGAGCTACAATGAGCAGTTCTTC.

This sequence joins TRBV5-1 and TRBJ1-4; TRBD1 matches at 10 bases. With 5 bases clipped from V and 1 base from J, the junction kept 5 bases outside the gene matches. CDR3 size: 16 residues. Germline V gene data show CDR1 as SGHRS and CDR2 as YFSETQ. The CDR3 loop reads CASRLTGGRTNEKLFF. The CDR3 DNA reads TGCGCCAGCAGGCTGACAGGGGGCCGAACTAATGAAAAACTGTTTTTT.

The chain employs TRBV7-2 and TRBJ2-5, with 8 bases that match TRBD2. CDR3 length: 17 residues. V dropped 2 bases and J dropped 2; count of bases not matched to a gene: 10. CDR1 and CDR2 from the germline V gene are SGHTA and FQGNSA. CDR3 nucleotide sequence: TGTGCCAGCAGCTTACCGGGGGGTAGCGGGAAGCAAGAGACCCAGTACTTC. Protein product: CASSLPGGSGKQETQYF. The full variable domain, its missing parts supplied by reference TRBV7-2 and TRBJ2-5, is GAGVSQSPSNKVTEKGKDVELRCDPISGHTALYWYRQSLGQGLEFLIYFQGNSAPDKSGLPSDRFSAERTGGSVSTLTIQRTQQEDSAVYLCASSLPGGSGKQETQYFGPGTRLLVL.

The rearrangement joins TRBV29-1 to TRBJ2-5, with D possibly matching TRBD2 (7 bases). The CDR3 spans 15 residues. The germline V gene encodes CDR1 SQVTM and CDR2 ANQGSEA. Trimming left V 5 bases short and J 1 base short, with 17 bases between. The CDR3 loop is CSVREGGLTQETQYF. The CDR3, as DNA: TGCAGCGTTCGTGAGGGGGGGTTAACCCAAGAGACCCAGTACTTC.

The J gene is TRBJ2-5, the V gene TRBV29-1, with no clear D. The CDR3 is made up of 13 amino acids. Germline assignment: CDR1 SQVTM and CDR2 ANQGSEA. The CDR3 protein is CIVQTGFSETQYF. The CDR3 nucleotides are TGCATCGTCCAAACGGGTTTTTCAGAGACCCAGTACTTC.